One and the same sample provided the 18 T cell receptor beta chains below, sequenced in a study of T cell changes during pregnancy in multiple sclerosis. The assay was immunoSEQ multiplex PCR, and TCRdb's table has in-frame clones only and misses some. The sample has 70,000 to 95,000 clones, 93% seen once; the top ten hold more than 2%. Material: peripheral blood, obtained in the second trimester of pregnancy. The receptors shown here come from a female donor with multiple sclerosis, enrolled in a pregnancy study.

The chain joins TRBV10-3 to TRBJ1-5, with a possible D match to TRBD1 (5 bases). CDR1 is ENHRY and CDR2 is SYGVKD in the germline V gene. Trimming removed 0 bases at V and 5 bases at J, with 14 bases between. The CDR3 runs to 16 residues. The DNA for the CDR3 is TGTGCCATCAGTGAGTCGACTCGGGGGGGATATCAGCCCCAGCATTTT. Translating gives CAISESTRGGYQPQHF.

The DNA for the CDR3 is TGTGCCAGCAGCACAGGGACCGCTCATCAGCCCCAGCATTTT. This codes for CASSTGTAHQPQHF. V and J are TRBV5-8 and TRBJ1-5; perhaps TRBD1 as D (6 bases). Trimming stripped 4 bases from V and 5 bases from J, with 13 bases between. Germline V gene data show CDR1 as SGHTS and CDR2 as YDEGEE. The CDR3 is 14 amino acids.

J is TRBJ2-7 and V is TRBV6-1, with TRBD2 matching 12 bases. The ends lost 4 bases at V and 4 bases at J; junction bases unmatched: 5. The CDR3 runs 15 residues. Germline V gene lookup returns CDR1 MNHNS and CDR2 SASEGT. CDR3 bases: TGTGCCAGCAGTGCCTCTAGCGGGGGGGCATACGAGCAGTACTTC. This translates into CASSASSGGAYEQYF.

V and J are TRBV12-5 and TRBJ2-5, with unresolved D. Trimming took off 1 base at V and 4 bases at J, with 7 bases between the two ends. The CDR3 extends over 13 amino acids. Germline CDR1 LGHNT, CDR2 FRNRAP. Here the CDR3 reads CASGLGVLETQYF. CDR3 sequence (DNA): TGTGCTAGTGGTTTGGGAGTATTAGAGACCCAGTACTTC.

The V call is TRBV5-8, the J call TRBJ1-4; 7 nucleotides align to TRBD1. This CDR3 comprises 15 residues. The J segment lost 5 bases and the V segment lost 0 bases, leaving 4 bases of the junction unmatched. Germline-derived CDR1 and CDR2 are SGHTS and YDEGEE. The CDR3 region has the DNA TGTGCCAGCAGCTTGGGACAGGGAACAAATGAAAAACTGTTTTTT. Translated, it gives CASSLGQGTNEKLFF.

This sequence joins TRBV7-3 and TRBJ2-1; 7 nucleotides agree with TRBD2. The ends lost 8 bases at V and 2 bases at J; junction bases unmatched: 0. Germline CDR1 is SGHTA and CDR2 is FQGTGA. This CDR3 contains 12 residues. Written as DNA, the CDR3 is TGTGCCAGCGGGGGGGCCTACAATGAGCAGTTCTTC. Amino acid sequence: CASGGAYNEQFF.

Regarding this clone: At one end, the junction sequence differs from germline, possibly due to a read error. The chain carries TRBV23-1 and TRBJ1-3; D is undetermined. TRBV23-1 is annotated as an ORF whose role is uncertain. The CDR3 consists of 12 residues. CDR3 amino acids: CASSPSPSPNFF. DNA of the CDR3: TGCGCCAGCAGTCCGAGCCCTTCCCCGAATTTTTTT.

This rearrangement joins TRBV5-6 to TRBJ2-7; 8 nucleotides match TRBD2. Germline lookup yields CDR1 SGHDT and CDR2 YYEEEE. Trimming took 3 bases from V and 2 from J; bases not matched to a gene: 10. This CDR3 contains 16 residues. CDR3 residues: CASSSGGERETYEQYF. CDR3 bases: TGTGCCAGCAGCTCCGGCGGTGAGCGGGAGACCTACGAGCAGTACTTC.

The genes are TRBV9 and TRBJ2-5, with a possible D match to TRBD2 (5 bases). The CDR3 runs to 15 residues. Germline-derived CDR1 and CDR2 are SGDLS and YYNGEE. Trimming cost V 0 bases and J 5 bases, with 14 bases left between them. The CDR3 coding sequence is TGTGCCAGCAGCGTAGCTAGCAAGTCCCAGGAGACCCAGTACTTC. The encoded protein is CASSVASKSQETQYF.

This clone has only one observation. V usage is TRBV5-1 and J usage is TRBJ1-1; TRBD1 might be the D (6 bases). Germline V gene sequence: CDR1 SGHRS, CDR2 YFSETQ. Trimming pared 0 bases from V and 7 bases from J, leaving 10 bases between. This CDR3 is built from 13 residues. CDR3 sequence (DNA): TGCGCCAGCAGCTTGGGAGGGGGGGTTGAAGCTTTCTTT. Encoded protein: CASSLGGGVEAFF. The complete variable domain, with remaining parts taken from reference TRBV5-1 and TRBJ1-1, reads KAGVTQTPRYLIKTRGQQVTLSCSPISGHRSVSWYQQTPGQGLQFLFEYFSETQRNKGNFPGRFSGRQFSNSRSEMNVSTLELGDSALYLCASSLGGGVEAFFGQGTRLTVV.

The genes are TRBV11-3 and TRBJ2-7; the match to TRBD1 covers 7 bases. J gave up 6 bases and V 4 bases, and 6 bases lay outside the gene matches. Per germline, CDR1 SGHNT and CDR2 YENEEA. CDR3 length equals 13 residues. The CDR3 region has the DNA TGTGCCAGCAGCTCCAGACAGGGCAGCGAGCAGTACTTC. Protein: CASSSRQGSEQYF. The complete variable domain, with remaining parts taken from reference TRBV11-3 and TRBJ2-7, reads EAGVVQSPRYKIIEKKQPVAFWCNPISGHNTLYWYLQNLGQGPELLIRYENEEAVDDSQLPKDRFSAERLKGVDSTLKIQPAELGDSAVYLCASSSRQGSEQYFGPGTRLTVT.

The V call is TRBV14, the J call TRBJ2-7; D unresolved. CDR1 is SGHDN, CDR2 FVKESK, per germline. This CDR3 contains 16 residues. V was pared by 0 bases and J by 9 bases, with 21 bases between. The CDR3 bases are TGTGCCAGCAGCCAAGATCATGGGCAGGCAACCCTTACGCAGTACTTC. Translated: CASSQDHGQATLTQYF.

CDR3 residues: CASSLRGNTEAFF. The DNA for the CDR3 is TGTGCCAGCAGCTTAAGAGGGAACACTGAAGCTTTCTTT. The chain has TRBV7-3 and TRBJ1-1; no clear D. Germline-derived CDR1 and CDR2 are SGHTA and FQGTGA. Trimming removed 1 base from V and 1 base from J, with 4 bases in between. The CDR3 sequence is 13 residues long.

The gene calls are TRBV2 and TRBJ2-1, with D maybe TRBD1 (5 bases). Germline CDR1 SNHLY, CDR2 FYNNEI. The CDR3 sequence is 13 residues long. V was shortened by 6 bases and J by 0 bases, with 6 bases between the two germline ends. The CDR3 loop reads CASRDTSYNEQFF. In nucleotides, the CDR3 is TGTGCCAGCAGGGACACCTCCTACAATGAGCAGTTCTTC.

The V and J genes are TRBV5-6 and TRBJ2-5, with a weak D call TRBD2 (6 bases). The CDR3 is 13 residues long. Trimming shortened V by 1 base and J by 5 bases, and 9 bases separated the two germline ends. CDR1 is SGHDT, CDR2 YYEEEE, per germline. The DNA of the CDR3 is TGTGCCAGCAGCTTGAATCTAGCGGAGACCCAGTACTTC. Protein: CASSLNLAETQYF.

This rearrangement joins TRBV5-4 to TRBJ1-1, with TRBD1 identical over 12 bases. The CDR3 spans 16 residues. Looked up from germline, CDR1 is SGHNT and CDR2 is YYREEE (reference sequence). The junction had 6 bases not matched to a gene; V was cut back by 2 bases and J by 4 bases. CDR3 amino acids: CASSLRDRGRGTEAFF. CDR3 DNA: TGTGCCAGCAGCTTAAGGGACAGGGGGCGAGGCACTGAAGCTTTCTTT.

This chain uses TRBV5-1 with TRBJ2-1; D is perhaps TRBD1 (6 bases). Trimming left V 0 bases short and J 9 bases short, with 16 bases between. The CDR3 runs 15 residues. CDR1 is SGHRS and CDR2 is YFSETQ in the germline V gene. CDR3 residues: CASSLEGEFGREQFF. In DNA form, the CDR3 reads TGCGCCAGCAGCTTGGAGGGGGAGTTTGGTCGTGAGCAGTTCTTC.

This chain uses TRBV27 with TRBJ2-7, with 8 bases fitting TRBD2. V lost 4 bases, J lost 4 bases, and 3 bases stayed unmatched. This CDR3 is built from 13 residues. Germline V gene lookup returns CDR1 MNHEY and CDR2 SMNVEV (reference sequence). CDR3 sequence reads: CASSSGTRYEQYF. In DNA, the CDR3 is TGTGCCAGCAGTTCCGGGACTAGGTACGAGCAGTACTTC.